These T cell receptor beta chains were read from a single sample in a study of blood T cell repertoires in COVID-19. Sequencing was performed with immunoSEQ multiplex PCR; in TCRdb, only in-frame clones are kept and a portion is missing. The sample lists tens of thousands of clones, roughly 87% seen once, with approximately 29% in the top ten. Sequences were obtained from peripheral blood. The receptors shown here come from a woman at least 80 years old with active or convalescent COVID-19. Each CDR3 is given with its conserved first and last residue. The D gene is left open where the match is weak. Size is stated for part of the rows, as once, few or many counts, or as a class when the clone is expanded.

cdr3_nt,cdr3_aa,clone_size,j_call,d_call,v_call
TGTGCCAGCAGCTTTGGGGCAGGGTCAACTGAAGCTTTCTTT,CASSFGAGSTEAFF,NA,TRBJ1-1,NA,TRBV7-2
TGTGCCAGCAACAAGGGGGCAAAACCAAACTATGGCTACACCTTC,CASNKGAKPNYGYTF,NA,TRBJ1-2,TRBD1,TRBV6-5
TGCGCCAGCAGCTCCGTCCGCGGGGGGACTGATACGCAGTATTTT,CASSSVRGGTDTQYF,NA,TRBJ2-3,TRBD2,TRBV5-1
TGCGCCAGCAGCCAAAGCCCAGGGCCTCTCGGGCAGTACTTC,CASSQSPGPLGQYF,NA,TRBJ2-7,NA,TRBV4-3
TGTGCCAGCAGTGAACCCCCCGGGGATACGCAGTATTTT,CASSEPPGDTQYF,NA,TRBJ2-3,NA,TRBV25-1
TGCGCCAGCAGCCAAGACCTCGGGGGGGCTGGGGCTTTCTTT,CASSQDLGGAGAFF,NA,TRBJ1-1,NA,TRBV4-3
TGTGCCAGCAGCGCAGGGGTGGGAAACACCATATATTTT,CASSAGVGNTIYF,NA,TRBJ1-3,NA,TRBV11-2
TGTGCCAGAACCCCCGGGCGGCAGGGGGCCCGCGATGAAGCTTTCTTT,CARTPGRQGARDEAFF,once,TRBJ1-1,TRBD1,TRBV2
TGTGCCACCCGGACAGGTGGTGGGGAAAAACTGTTTTTT,CATRTGGGEKLFF,NA,TRBJ1-4,TRBD1,TRBV6-5
TGTGCCAGCAGCGGACTGAACACAGATACGCAGTATTTT,CASSGLNTDTQYF,NA,TRBJ2-3,NA,TRBV9
TGTGCCAGCAGCTTTCCCAAGGGGGTAGGAGGCTACACCTTC,CASSFPKGVGGYTF,NA,TRBJ1-2,NA,TRBV7-2
TGTGCCTGGAGACCGGACAGGGGGTTCGGCACCATATATTTT,CAWRPDRGFGTIYF,NA,TRBJ1-3,TRBD1,TRBV30
TGTGCCAGCAGCTTAGTACTAGGCAGTGGATCTGGGGCCAACGTCCTGACTTTC,CASSLVLGSGSGANVLTF,NA,TRBJ2-6,NA,TRBV7-2
TGTGCCAGCAGCTTAGTCGGGACAGGGGACGAGCAGTACTTC,CASSLVGTGDEQYF,NA,TRBJ2-7,TRBD1,TRBV7-7
TGTGCCAGTAGTATAGAAAGGGGCCACAATGAGCAGTTCTTC,CASSIERGHNEQFF,NA,TRBJ2-1,NA,TRBV19
TGTGCCAGCTCACCTGACAGGACGAACACTGAAGCTTTCTTT,CASSPDRTNTEAFF,NA,TRBJ1-1,NA,TRBV18